This T cell receptor (beta chain) was obtained from a study of blood T cell repertoires in COVID-19. About the study: Samples representing acute and convalescent COVID-19 were sourced from the United States, Italy and Spain. The analysed material was cDNA or gDNA that came from T cells, B-cell-depleted T cells, or PBMCs.

In the source study's methods: Estimation of nucleated cell counts relied on the amplification of reference gene primers. Measured with immunoSEQ multiplex PCR; TCRdb has only the in-frame clones, and not every one. That table is the source of V, J and clone size, and D and trimming were worked out from the DNA. Of approximately 49,000 clones in the sample, around 84% are singletons; the top ten hold under 3%. The TCR comes from a man aged 45-65 years with acute or convalescent COVID-19. The specimen sequenced was peripheral blood.

DNA of the CDR3: TGCGCCAGCAGACCGGGAGGGTCGGACACTGAAGCTTTCTTT. Amino acids: CASRPGGSDTEAFF. The chain joins TRBV5-1 to TRBJ1-1; D ambiguous. CDR3 size: 14 residues. CDR1 and CDR2 from the germline V gene are SGHRS and YFSETQ. V was shortened by 5 bases and J by 3 bases, with 14 bases between the two germline ends. The full variable domain, with the rest looked up from reference TRBV5-1 and TRBJ1-1, is KAGVTQTPRYLIKTRGQQVTLSCSPISGHRSVSWYQQTPGQGLQFLFEYFSETQRNKGNFPGRFSGRQFSNSRSEMNVSTLELGDSALYLCASRPGGSDTEAFFGQGTRLTVV.